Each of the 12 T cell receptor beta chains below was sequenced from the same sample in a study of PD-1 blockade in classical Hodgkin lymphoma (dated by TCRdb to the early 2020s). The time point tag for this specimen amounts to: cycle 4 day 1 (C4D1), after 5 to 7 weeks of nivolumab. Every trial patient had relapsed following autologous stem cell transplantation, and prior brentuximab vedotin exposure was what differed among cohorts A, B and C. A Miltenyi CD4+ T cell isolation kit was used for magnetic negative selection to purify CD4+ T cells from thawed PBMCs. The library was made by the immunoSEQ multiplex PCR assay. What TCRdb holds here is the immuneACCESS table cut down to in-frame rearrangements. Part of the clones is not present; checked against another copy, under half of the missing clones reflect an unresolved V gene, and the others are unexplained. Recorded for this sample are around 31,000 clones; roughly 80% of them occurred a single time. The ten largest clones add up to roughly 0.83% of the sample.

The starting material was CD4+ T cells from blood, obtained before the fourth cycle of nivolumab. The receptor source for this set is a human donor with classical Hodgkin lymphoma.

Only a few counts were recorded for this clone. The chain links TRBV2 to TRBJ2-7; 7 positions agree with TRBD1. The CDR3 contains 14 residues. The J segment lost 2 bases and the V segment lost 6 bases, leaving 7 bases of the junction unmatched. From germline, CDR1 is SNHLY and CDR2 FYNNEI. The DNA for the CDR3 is TGTGCCAGCAGCCCCGGGACAGTCACCTACGAGCAGTACTTC. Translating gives CASSPGTVTYEQYF.

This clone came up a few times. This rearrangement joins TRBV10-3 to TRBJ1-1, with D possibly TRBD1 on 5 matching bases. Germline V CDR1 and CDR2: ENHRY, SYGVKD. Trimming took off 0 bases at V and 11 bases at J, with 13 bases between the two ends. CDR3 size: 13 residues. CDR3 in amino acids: CAISESLRGGAFF. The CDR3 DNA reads TGTGCCATCAGTGAGTCTCTTCGGGGGGGTGCTTTCTTT.

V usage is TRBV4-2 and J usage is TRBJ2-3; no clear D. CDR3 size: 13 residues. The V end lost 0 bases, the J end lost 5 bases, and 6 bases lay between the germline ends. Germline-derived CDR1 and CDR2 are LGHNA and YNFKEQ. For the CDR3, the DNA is TGTGCCAGCAGCCAAGACTCTCTAGATACGCAGTATTTT. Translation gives CASSQDSLDTQYF.

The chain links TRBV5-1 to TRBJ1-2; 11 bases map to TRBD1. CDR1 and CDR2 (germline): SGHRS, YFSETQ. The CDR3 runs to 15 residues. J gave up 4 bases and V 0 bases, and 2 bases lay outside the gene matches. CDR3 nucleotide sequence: TGCGCCAGCAGCTTGGTTGGACAGGGGGCCTATGGCTACACCTTC. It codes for CASSLVGQGAYGYTF.

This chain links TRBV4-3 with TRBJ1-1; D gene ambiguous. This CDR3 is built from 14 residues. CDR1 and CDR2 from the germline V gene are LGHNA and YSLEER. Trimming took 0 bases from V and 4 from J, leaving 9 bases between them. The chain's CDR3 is CASSQEARTTEAFF. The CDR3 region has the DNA TGCGCCAGCAGCCAAGAAGCAAGAACCACTGAAGCTTTCTTT.

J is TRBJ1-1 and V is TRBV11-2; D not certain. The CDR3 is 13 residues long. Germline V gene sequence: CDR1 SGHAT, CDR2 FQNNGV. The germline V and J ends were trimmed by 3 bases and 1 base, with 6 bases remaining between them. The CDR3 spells CASSFSQNTEAFF. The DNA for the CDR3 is TGTGCCAGCAGCTTCTCCCAGAACACTGAAGCTTTCTTT.

The CDR3 DNA is TGTGCCAGCCGCCGAGAGCGGGAGCAGTTCTTC. Translated: CASRREREQFF. The chain carries TRBV27 and TRBJ2-1; TRBD2 is a possible D gene (5 bases). Germline CDR1 MNHEY, CDR2 SMNVEV (reference sequence). V was shortened by 8 bases and J by 10 bases, with 12 bases between the two germline ends. The CDR3 runs 11 residues.

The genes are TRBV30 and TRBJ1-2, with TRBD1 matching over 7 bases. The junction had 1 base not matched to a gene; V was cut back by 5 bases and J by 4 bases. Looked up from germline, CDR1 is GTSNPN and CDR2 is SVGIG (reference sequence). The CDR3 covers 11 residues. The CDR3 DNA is TGTGCCTGGGACAGGGTCTATGGCTACACCTTC. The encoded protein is CAWDRVYGYTF.

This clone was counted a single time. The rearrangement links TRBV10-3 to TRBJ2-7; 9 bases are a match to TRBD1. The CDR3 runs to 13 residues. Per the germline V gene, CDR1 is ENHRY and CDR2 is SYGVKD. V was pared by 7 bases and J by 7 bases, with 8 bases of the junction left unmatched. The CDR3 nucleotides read TGTGCCATCAAGGACAGGGGAGGCGGAGAGCAGTACTTC. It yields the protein CAIKDRGGGEQYF.

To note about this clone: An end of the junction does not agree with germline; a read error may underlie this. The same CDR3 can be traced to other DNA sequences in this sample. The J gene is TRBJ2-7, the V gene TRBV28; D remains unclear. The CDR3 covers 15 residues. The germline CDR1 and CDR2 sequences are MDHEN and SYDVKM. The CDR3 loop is CASSSRLGRLSEQYF. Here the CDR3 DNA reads TGTGCCAGCAGTTCCCGCCTTGGGCGGCTAAGCGAGCAGTATTTC.

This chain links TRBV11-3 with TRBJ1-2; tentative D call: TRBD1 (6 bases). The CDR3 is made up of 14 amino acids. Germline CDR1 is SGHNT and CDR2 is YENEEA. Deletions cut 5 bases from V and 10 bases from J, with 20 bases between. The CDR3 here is CASSPGRTARDYTF. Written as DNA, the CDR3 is TGTGCCAGCAGCCCAGGAAGGACAGCGAGGGACTACACCTTC.

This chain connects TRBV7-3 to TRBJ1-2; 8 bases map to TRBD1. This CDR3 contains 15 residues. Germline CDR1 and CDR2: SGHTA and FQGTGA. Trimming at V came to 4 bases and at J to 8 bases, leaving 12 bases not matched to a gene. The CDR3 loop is CASSSTPDRAQGYTF. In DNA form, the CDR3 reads TGTGCCAGCAGCTCAACACCGGACAGGGCGCAGGGCTACACCTTC.